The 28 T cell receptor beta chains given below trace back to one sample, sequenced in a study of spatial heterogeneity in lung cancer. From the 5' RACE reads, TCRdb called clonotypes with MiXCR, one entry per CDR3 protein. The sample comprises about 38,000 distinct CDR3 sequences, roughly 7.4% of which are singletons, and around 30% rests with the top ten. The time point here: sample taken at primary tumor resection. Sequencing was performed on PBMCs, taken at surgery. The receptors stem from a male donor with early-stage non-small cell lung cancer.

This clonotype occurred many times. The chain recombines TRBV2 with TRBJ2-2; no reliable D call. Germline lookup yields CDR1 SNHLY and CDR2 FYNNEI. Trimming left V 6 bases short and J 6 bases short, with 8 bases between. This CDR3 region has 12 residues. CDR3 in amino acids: CASRRDPGELFF. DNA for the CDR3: TGTGCCAGCAGAAGGGATCCCGGGGAGCTGTTTTTT.

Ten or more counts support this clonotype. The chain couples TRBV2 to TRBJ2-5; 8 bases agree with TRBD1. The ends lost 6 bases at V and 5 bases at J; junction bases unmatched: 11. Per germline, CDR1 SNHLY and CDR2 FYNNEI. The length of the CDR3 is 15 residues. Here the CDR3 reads CASRVGQGSLETQYF. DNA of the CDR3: TGTGCCAGCAGGGTCGGACAGGGAAGTTTGGAGACCCAGTACTTC.

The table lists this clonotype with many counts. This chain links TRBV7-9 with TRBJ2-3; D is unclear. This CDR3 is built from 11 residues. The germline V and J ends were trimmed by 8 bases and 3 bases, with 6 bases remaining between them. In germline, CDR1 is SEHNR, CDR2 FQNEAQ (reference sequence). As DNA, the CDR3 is TGTGCCAGCTCCCCGACAGATACGCAGTATTTT. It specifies CASSPTDTQYF.

In nucleotides, the CDR3 is TGTGCCAGCTCCTCCGAGGGAGCTTTCTACGAGCAGTACGTC. Amino acid sequence: CASSSEGAFYEQYV. The chain employs TRBV6-1 and TRBJ2-7, with TRBD2 as a possible D gene (5 bases). Germline V gives CDR1 MNHNS, CDR2 SASEGT. The CDR3 sequence is 14 residues long. V lost 8 bases, J lost 3 bases, and 17 bases lay in between.

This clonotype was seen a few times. The CDR3 loop is CASSQDLRGQGRKGQPQHF. CDR3 coding DNA: TGCGCCAGCAGCCAAGACTTAAGGGGACAGGGGAGGAAGGGTCAGCCCCAGCATTTT. J is TRBJ1-5 and V is TRBV4-1, with 10 bases that match TRBD1. Germline lookup yields CDR1 MGHRA and CDR2 YSYEKL. Trimming took 0 bases from V and 6 from J; bases not matched to a gene: 14. The CDR3 has 19 residues.

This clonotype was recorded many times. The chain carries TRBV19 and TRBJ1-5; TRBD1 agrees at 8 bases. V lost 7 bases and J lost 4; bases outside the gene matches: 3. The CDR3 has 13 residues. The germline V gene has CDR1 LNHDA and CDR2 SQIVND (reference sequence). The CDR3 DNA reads TGTGCCAGTATGAGGACAGGGAATCAGCCCCAGCATTTT. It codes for CASMRTGNQPQHF.

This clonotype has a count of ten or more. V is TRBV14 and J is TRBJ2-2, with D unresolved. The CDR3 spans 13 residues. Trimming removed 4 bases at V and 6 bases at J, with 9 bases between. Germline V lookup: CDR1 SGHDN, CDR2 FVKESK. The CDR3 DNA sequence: TGTGCCAGCAGCCCTCGACCGGCCGGGGAGCTGTTTTTT. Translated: CASSPRPAGELFF.

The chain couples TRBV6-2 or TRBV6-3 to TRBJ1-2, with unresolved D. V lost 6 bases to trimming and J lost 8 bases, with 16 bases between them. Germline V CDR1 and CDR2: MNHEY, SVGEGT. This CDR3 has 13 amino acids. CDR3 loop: CASSSVQAGGYTF. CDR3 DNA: TGTGCCAGCAGCTCCGTCCAGGCTGGGGGCTACACCTTC.

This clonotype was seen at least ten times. The CDR3 bases are TGCGCCAGCAACATCGCGGAGGGGGGAACCTCCTACAATGAGCAGTTCTTC. Translated: CASNIAEGGTSYNEQFF. V gene TRBV5-1 combines with J gene TRBJ2-1; D is tentatively TRBD1 or TRBD2 (6 bases each). In germline, CDR1 is SGHRS, CDR2 YFSETQ. The V and J ends lost 6 bases and 0 bases respectively, with 19 bases between them. The CDR3 contains 17 residues.

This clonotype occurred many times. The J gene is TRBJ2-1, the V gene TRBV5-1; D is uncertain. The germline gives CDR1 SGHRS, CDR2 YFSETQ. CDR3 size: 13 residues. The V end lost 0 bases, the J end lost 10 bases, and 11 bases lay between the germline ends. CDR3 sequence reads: CASSLASRREQFF. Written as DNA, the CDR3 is TGCGCCAGCAGCTTGGCCTCTCGCAGAGAGCAGTTCTTC. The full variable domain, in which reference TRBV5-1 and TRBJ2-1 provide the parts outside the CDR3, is KAGVTQTPRYLIKTRGQQVTLSCSPISGHRSVSWYQQTPGQGLQFLFEYFSETQRNKGNFPGRFSGRQFSNSRSEMNVSTLELGDSALYLCASSLASRREQFFGPGTRLTVL.

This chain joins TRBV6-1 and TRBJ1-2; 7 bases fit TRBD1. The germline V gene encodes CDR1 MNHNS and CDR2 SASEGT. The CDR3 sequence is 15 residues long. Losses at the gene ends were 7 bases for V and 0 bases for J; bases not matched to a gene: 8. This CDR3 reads CASTETGWSNYGYTF. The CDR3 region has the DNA TGTGCCAGCACTGAGACAGGGTGGTCTAACTATGGCTACACCTTC.

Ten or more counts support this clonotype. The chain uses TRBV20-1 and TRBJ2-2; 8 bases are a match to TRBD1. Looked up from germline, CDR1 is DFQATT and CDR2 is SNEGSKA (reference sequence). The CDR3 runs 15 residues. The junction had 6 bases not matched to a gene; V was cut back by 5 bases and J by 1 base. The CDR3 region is CSASGQGGNTGELFF. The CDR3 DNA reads TGCAGTGCTTCCGGACAGGGAGGGAACACCGGGGAGCTGTTTTTT.

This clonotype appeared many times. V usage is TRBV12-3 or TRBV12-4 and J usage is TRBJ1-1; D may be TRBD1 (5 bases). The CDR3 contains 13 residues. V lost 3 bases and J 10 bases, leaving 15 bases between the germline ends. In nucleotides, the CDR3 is TGTGCCAGCAGTTTCTGGGACCAGGGTAGAGCTTTCTTT. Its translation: CASSFWDQGRAFF.

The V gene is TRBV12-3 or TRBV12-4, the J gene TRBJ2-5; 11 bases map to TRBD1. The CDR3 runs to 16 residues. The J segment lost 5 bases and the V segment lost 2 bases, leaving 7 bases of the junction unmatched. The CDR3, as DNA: TGTGCCAGCAGTTTACGGACAGGGGGCTTTTGGGAGACCCAGTACTTC. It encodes CASSLRTGGFWETQYF.

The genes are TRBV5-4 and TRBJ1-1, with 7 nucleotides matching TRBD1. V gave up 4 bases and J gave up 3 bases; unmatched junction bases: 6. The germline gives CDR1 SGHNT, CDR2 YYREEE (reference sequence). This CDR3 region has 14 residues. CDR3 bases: TGTGCCAGCAGCCCCATCGACAGGGACACTGAAGCTTTCTTT. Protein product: CASSPIDRDTEAFF.

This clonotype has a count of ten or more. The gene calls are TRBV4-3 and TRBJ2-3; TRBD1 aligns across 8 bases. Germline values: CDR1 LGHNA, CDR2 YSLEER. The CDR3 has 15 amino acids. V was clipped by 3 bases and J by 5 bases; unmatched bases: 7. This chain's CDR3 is CASSQTGDEGDTQYF. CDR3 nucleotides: TGCGCCAGCAGCCAGACAGGGGACGAGGGAGATACGCAGTATTTT.

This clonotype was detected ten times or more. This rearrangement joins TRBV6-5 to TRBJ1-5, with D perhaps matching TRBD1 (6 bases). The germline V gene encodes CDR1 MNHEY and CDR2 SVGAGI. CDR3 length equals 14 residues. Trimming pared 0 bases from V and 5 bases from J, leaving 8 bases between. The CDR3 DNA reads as TGTGCCAGCAGTTACTCGGGGGGCTATCAGCCCCAGCATTTT. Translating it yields CASSYSGGYQPQHF.

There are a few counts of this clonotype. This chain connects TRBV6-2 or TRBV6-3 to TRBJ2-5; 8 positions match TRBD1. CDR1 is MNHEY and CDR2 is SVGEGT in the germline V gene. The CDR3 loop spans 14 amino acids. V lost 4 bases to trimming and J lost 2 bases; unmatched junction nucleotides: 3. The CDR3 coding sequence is TGTGCCAGCAGTTCGGGACAGGCTCAAGAGACCCAGTACTTC. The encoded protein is CASSSGQAQETQYF.

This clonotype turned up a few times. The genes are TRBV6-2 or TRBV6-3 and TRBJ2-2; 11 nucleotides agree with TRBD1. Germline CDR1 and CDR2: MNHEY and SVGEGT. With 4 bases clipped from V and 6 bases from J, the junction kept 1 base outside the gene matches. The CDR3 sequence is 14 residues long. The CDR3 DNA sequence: TGTGCCAGCAGTTTGGGACAGGGGGCCGGGGAGCTGTTTTTT. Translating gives CASSLGQGAGELFF.

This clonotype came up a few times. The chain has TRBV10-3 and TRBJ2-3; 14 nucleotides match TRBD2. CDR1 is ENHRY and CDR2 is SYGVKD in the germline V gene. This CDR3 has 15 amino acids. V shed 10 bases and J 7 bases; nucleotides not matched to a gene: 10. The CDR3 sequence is CATGTSGSMANTQYF. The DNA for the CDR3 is TGTGCCACGGGGACTAGCGGGAGCATGGCAAATACGCAGTATTTT.

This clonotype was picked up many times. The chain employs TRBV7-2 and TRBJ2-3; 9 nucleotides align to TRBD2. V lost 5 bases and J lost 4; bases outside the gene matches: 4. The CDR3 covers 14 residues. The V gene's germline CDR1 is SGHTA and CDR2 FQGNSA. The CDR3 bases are TGTGCCAGCAGCCCGGGACTAGCACCAGATACGCAGTATTTT. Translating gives CASSPGLAPDTQYF.

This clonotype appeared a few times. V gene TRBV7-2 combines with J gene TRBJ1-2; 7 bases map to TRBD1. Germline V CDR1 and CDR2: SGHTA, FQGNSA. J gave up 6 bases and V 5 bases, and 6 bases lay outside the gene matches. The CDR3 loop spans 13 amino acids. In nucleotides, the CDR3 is TGTGCCAGCAGCCGTCCAGGGGGTGATGGCTACACCTTC. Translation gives CASSRPGGDGYTF.

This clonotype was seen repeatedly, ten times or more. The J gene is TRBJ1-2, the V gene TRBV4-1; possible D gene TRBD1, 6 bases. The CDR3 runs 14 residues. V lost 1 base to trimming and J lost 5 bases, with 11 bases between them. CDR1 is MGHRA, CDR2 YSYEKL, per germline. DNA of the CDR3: TGCGCCAGCAGCCAAGCCGGACAGTGGTATGGCTACACCTTC. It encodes CASSQAGQWYGYTF.

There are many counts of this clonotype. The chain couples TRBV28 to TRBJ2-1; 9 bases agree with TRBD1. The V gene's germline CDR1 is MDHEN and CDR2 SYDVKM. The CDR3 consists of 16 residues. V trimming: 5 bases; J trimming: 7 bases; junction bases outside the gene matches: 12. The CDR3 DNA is TGTGCCAGCAGTACCCCGGGACAGGGCAGCGGAAATGAGCAGTTCTTC. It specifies CASSTPGQGSGNEQFF.

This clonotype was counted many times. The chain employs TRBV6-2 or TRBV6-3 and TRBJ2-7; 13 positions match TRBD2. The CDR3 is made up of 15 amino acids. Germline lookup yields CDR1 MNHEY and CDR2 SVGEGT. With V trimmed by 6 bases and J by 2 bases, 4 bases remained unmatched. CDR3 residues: CASRPTSGRAYEQYV. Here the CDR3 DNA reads TGTGCCAGCAGACCCACTAGCGGGAGGGCCTACGAGCAGTACGTC.

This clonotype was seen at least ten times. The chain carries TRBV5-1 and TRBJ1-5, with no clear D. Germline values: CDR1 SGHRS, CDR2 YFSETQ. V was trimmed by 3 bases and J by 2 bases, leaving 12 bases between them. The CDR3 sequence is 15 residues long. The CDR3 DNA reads TGCGCCAGCAGCTCGGTCCCCGGAGGCAATCAGCCCCAGCATTTT. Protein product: CASSSVPGGNQPQHF.

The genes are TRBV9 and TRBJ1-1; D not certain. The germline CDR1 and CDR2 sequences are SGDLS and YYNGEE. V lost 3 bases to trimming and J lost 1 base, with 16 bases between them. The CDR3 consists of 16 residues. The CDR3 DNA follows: TGTGCCAGCAGCGCCTTGGACGGAGTACCGAACACTGAAGCTTTCTTT. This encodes CASSALDGVPNTEAFF.

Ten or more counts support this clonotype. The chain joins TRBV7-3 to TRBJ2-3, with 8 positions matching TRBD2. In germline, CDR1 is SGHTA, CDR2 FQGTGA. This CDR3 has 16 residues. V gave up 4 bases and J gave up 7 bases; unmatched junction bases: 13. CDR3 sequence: CASSSSGGYGGYTQYF. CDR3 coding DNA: TGTGCCAGCAGCTCCAGCGGGGGCTACGGGGGATATACGCAGTATTTT.